Described below is a single T cell receptor beta chain sequence and its context. CDR3 length: 12 amino acids. Germline V gives CDR1 MRHNA, CDR2 SNTAGT. These data are taken from a study of T cells expressing NK-cell markers. Study in general: Serological testing identified most of the eight sequenced donors as HCMV-seropositive and one as seronegative.

After re-calling the 5' RACE reads, TCRdb lists one entry per CDR3 protein, DNA absent. The listing records 400,000 to 450,000 distinct CDR3 sequences. This TCR derives from a woman between 18 and 69 years old in good health. Sequenced: blood T cells: a sorted CD56 or NKG2C T cell subset, CD4+ or CD8+ T cells, or bulk PBMC T cells (not recorded which). The chain recombines TRBV6-4 with TRBJ1-5. The CDR3 spells CASSDINQPQHF.